Below, 9 T cell receptor beta chains from the same sample are listed, as sequenced in a study of cytomegalovirus exposure and HLA in healthy donors. PCR employed 60 Vbeta and 13 Jbeta primers. Clones were read by immunoSEQ multiplex PCR, and TCRdb kept only the in-frame ones, dropping some. This sample yields over 250,000 clones, of which roughly two thirds are seen a single time; over 2% belongs to the top ten. Sequenced input: PBMCs. Source of these receptors: a female donor in good health and CMV-seronegative.

This chain connects TRBV5-8 to TRBJ2-7; D is perhaps TRBD2 (5 bases). Trimming shortened V by 2 bases and J by 4 bases, and 10 bases separated the two germline ends. CDR3 size: 13 residues. Germline CDR1 reads SGHTS; CDR2 reads YDEGEE. The CDR3 sequence is CASSFNSGYEQYF. CDR3 DNA sequence: TGTGCCAGCAGCTTCAATTCGGGGTACGAGCAGTACTTC.

This chain connects TRBV11-2 to TRBJ2-1, with a possible D match to TRBD2 (6 bases). V lost 5 bases and J 8 bases, leaving 19 bases between the germline ends. The CDR3 is made up of 15 amino acids. Germline CDR1 reads SGHAT; CDR2 reads FQNNGV. CDR3 loop: CASSQTAPRRDEQFF. CDR3 bases: TGTGCCAGCAGCCAAACGGCTCCACGGAGGGATGAGCAGTTCTTC.

The chain employs TRBV27 and TRBJ2-7; D possibly corresponds to TRBD2 (6 bases). Trimming removed 3 bases at V and 6 bases at J, with 18 bases between. Per germline, CDR1 MNHEY and CDR2 SMNVEV (reference sequence). CDR3 length: 15 residues. As DNA, the CDR3 is TGTGCCAGCAGTTTTTCAGAGGGACTCCTCCCCGAGCAGTACTTC. This encodes CASSFSEGLLPEQYF.

This clone was detected once. This rearrangement joins TRBV6-5 to TRBJ2-5; TRBD1 agrees at 7 bases. Near its end, the DNA agrees better with TRBJ2-7, so the J call may be wrong. The germline V gene has CDR1 MNHEY and CDR2 SVGAGI. The CDR3 covers 16 residues. DNA of the CDR3: TGTGCCAGCAGTTACTCGGGGACAGTGTCTTCCCACGAGCAGTACTTC. Encoded protein: CASSYSGTVSSHEQYF.

Worth noting for this clone: One junction end does not reproduce the germline sequence, and a read error may be involved. The chain combines TRBV10-3 with TRBJ1-1, with D possibly matching TRBD1 (5 bases). The CDR3 extends over 14 amino acids. Germline V lookup: CDR1 ENHRY, CDR2 SYGVKD. The CDR3 reads CASSEAGLYLEAFF. The CDR3 region has the DNA TGTGCCAGCAGTGAAGCGGGACTATACCTCGAAGCTTTCTTT.

In the case of this clone: A read error may produce the germline difference seen at one junction end. The rearrangement links TRBV4-1 to TRBJ1-3; D may be TRBD1 (6 bases). Germline CDR1 reads MGHRA; CDR2 reads YSYEKL. The CDR3 is 15 amino acids. CDR3 loop: CAGSQAQGAGSTIYF. CDR3 bases: TGCGCCGGCAGCCAAGCACAGGGAGCTGGAAGCACCATATATTTT.

The genes are TRBV25-1 and TRBJ2-7, with a possible D match to TRBD2 (5 bases). CDR1 MGHDK and CDR2 SYGVNS come from the germline V gene. The ends were cut back, 6 bases at V and 3 bases at J, with 12 bases in the middle. This CDR3 spans 13 amino acids. As DNA, the CDR3 is TGTGCCAGCAGCGGGGATGGGTTCTACGAGCAGTACTTC. This codes for CASSGDGFYEQYF.

In this sample, this clone turned up a few times. The gene calls are TRBV7-6 and TRBJ2-1, with 9 bases aligning to TRBD2. The V and J ends lost 8 bases and 0 bases, in that order; junction bases with no gene match: 14. CDR3 length: 18 amino acids. Germline V gives CDR1 SGHVS, CDR2 FNYEAQ. The CDR3 spells CASAIPRSGSSSYNEQFF. CDR3 nucleotides: TGTGCCAGCGCCATACCACGTAGCGGGAGCAGCTCCTACAATGAGCAGTTCTTC.

CDR3 amino acids: CASSSARTSGDYEQYF. DNA for the CDR3: TGTGCCAGCAGCTCCGCCCGGACTAGCGGGGACTACGAGCAGTACTTC. V and J are TRBV11-2 and TRBJ2-7; 12 bases fit TRBD2. The CDR3 runs to 16 residues. Germline trimming cut 4 bases from V and 3 bases from J; bases unmatched to any gene: 7. Germline CDR1 reads SGHAT; CDR2 reads FQNNGV.